Presented here are 17 T cell receptor beta chains from one specimen sequenced in a study of post-analysis software for immune sequencing data. The antigens for these receptors are not known. Unique-molecular-identifier-tagged TCR beta cDNA libraries were used. TCRdb analysed the PCR reads with MiXCR anew, one entry per CDR3 protein. Of hundreds of thousands of distinct CDR3 sequences listed, approximately 53% were seen once; the top ten hold approximately 4.3%. Study results and limitations: Included in a set of five TRBV segments more frequent in patients than controls were TRBV5-6, TRBV5-1 and TRBV20-1.

Source material: blood. Receptor source: a girl aged 5-17 years with multiple sclerosis.

CDR3 DNA sequence: TGTGCCAGCAGTCCACAGGGGGCGATTGCAGATACGCAGTATTTT. It yields the protein CASSPQGAIADTQYF. The chain carries TRBV12-3 or TRBV12-4 and TRBJ2-3, with TRBD1 identical over 9 bases. After removal of 5 bases from V and 4 bases from J, the junction contained 7 bases not matched to a gene. The CDR3 is 15 amino acids.

V is TRBV6-2 or TRBV6-3 and J is TRBJ2-7; possible D gene TRBD1, 5 bases. CDR1 and CDR2 from the germline V gene are MNHEY and SVGEGT. Trimming left V 0 bases short and J 2 bases short, with 8 bases between. The length of the CDR3 is 14 residues. CDR3 in amino acids: CASSYSTDTYEQYF. CDR3 sequence (DNA): TGTGCCAGCAGTTACTCGACAGACACCTACGAGCAGTACTTC.

This clonotype appeared a few times. The CDR3 reads CASKDAGETQYF. The CDR3 bases are TGCGCCAGCAAGGACGCGGGGGAGACCCAGTACTTC. This chain uses TRBV5-1 with TRBJ2-5, with D possibly matching TRBD2 (6 bases). V gave up 6 bases and J gave up 5 bases, with 11 bases separating them. Germline values: CDR1 SGHRS, CDR2 YFSETQ. This CDR3 is 12 amino acids long.

The V gene is TRBV5-1, the J gene TRBJ2-1; tentatively, D is TRBD2 (6 bases). The CDR3 sequence is 13 residues long. The V gene lost 6 bases and the J gene lost 4 bases, with 11 bases spanning the gap. The germline gives CDR1 SGHRS, CDR2 YFSETQ. Here the CDR3 reads CASTQSGYNEQFF. In DNA, the CDR3 is TGCGCCAGCACCCAAAGCGGGTACAATGAGCAGTTCTTC.

The chain employs TRBV20-1 and TRBJ1-5; 10 positions agree with TRBD1. CDR1 and CDR2 (germline): DFQATT, SNEGSKA (reference sequence). The CDR3 is made up of 20 amino acids. With V trimmed by 1 base and J by 0 bases, 15 bases remained unmatched. The CDR3 region is CSARVRGTGTGVNSNQPQHF. CDR3 DNA sequence: TGCAGTGCTAGAGTCAGAGGAACCGGGACAGGGGTTAATAGCAATCAGCCCCAGCATTTT.

The V and J genes are TRBV12-3 or TRBV12-4 and TRBJ1-5; maybe TRBD1 (5 bases). The CDR3 contains 14 residues. V was trimmed by 6 bases and J by 4 bases, leaving 13 bases between them. CDR3 DNA sequence: TGTGCCAGCAGGAATGACGGGGGGAATCAGCCCCAGCATTTT. This gives the protein CASRNDGGNQPQHF.

This clonotype was seen only a few times. The J gene is TRBJ1-6, the V gene TRBV20-1, with D possibly being TRBD1 (6 bases). Trimming pared 2 bases from V and 7 bases from J, leaving 12 bases between. The germline V gene has CDR1 DFQATT and CDR2 SNEGSKA (reference sequence). CDR3 length: 14 amino acids. The CDR3 DNA reads as TGCAGTGCTAGACTTCAGGGGAAGAATTCACCCCTCCACTTT. It codes for CSARLQGKNSPLHF.

The genes are TRBV20-1 and TRBJ1-2; D gene ambiguous. The CDR3 has 14 residues. Deletions cut 3 bases from V and 2 bases from J, with 13 bases between. CDR1 is DFQATT, CDR2 SNEGSKA, per germline (reference sequence). The CDR3 coding sequence is TGCAGTGCTAGTCCCTCGGGCGGGAACTATGGCTACACCTTC. Protein: CSASPSGGNYGYTF.

This clonotype has just a few counts. The chain joins TRBV9 to TRBJ2-1; 7 nucleotides match TRBD2. This CDR3 comprises 16 residues. Per the germline V gene, CDR1 is SGDLS and CDR2 is YYNGEE. Trimming took 3 bases from V and 4 from J; bases not matched to a gene: 10. CDR3 bases: TGTGCCAGCAGCGCTACCGGGACTACCTATTACAATGAGCAGTTCTTC. Its translation is CASSATGTTYYNEQFF. The full variable domain, completed using reference TRBV9 and TRBJ2-1, is DSGVTQTPKHLITATGQRVTLRCSPRSGDLSVYWYQQSLDQGLQFLIQYYNGEERAKGNILERFSAQQFPDLHSELNLSSLELGDSALYFCASSATGTTYYNEQFFGPGTRLTVL.

This clonotype was observed a handful of times. The gene calls are TRBV9 and TRBJ2-5; no clear D gene. The CDR3 is 14 residues long. CDR1 and CDR2 from the germline V gene are SGDLS and YYNGEE. The germline V and J ends were trimmed by 4 bases and 4 bases, with 14 bases remaining between them. The CDR3 DNA sequence: TGTGCCAGCAGCCTCGAAGGAGTCCCAGAGACCCAGTACTTC. It specifies CASSLEGVPETQYF.

A few counts support this clonotype. This sequence joins TRBV5-1 and TRBJ2-6; 9 bases are shared with TRBD1. V dropped 3 bases and J dropped 0; count of bases not matched to a gene: 7. The germline V gene has CDR1 SGHRS and CDR2 YFSETQ. The CDR3 spans 18 residues. CDR3 loop: CASSSSGQGPSGANVLTF. CDR3 in DNA: TGCGCCAGCAGCTCCTCGGGACAGGGCCCCTCTGGGGCCAACGTCCTGACTTTC.

The genes are TRBV6-5 and TRBJ2-7, with D perhaps assigned TRBD1 or TRBD2 (6 bases each). The DNA end lines up better with TRBJ2-4; the J call may be wrong. This CDR3 spans 13 amino acids. Looked up from germline, CDR1 is MNHEY and CDR2 is SVGAGI. CDR3 nucleotide sequence: TGTGCCAGCAGTTACTCGAAGGGGGGCATTCAGTACTTC. Translated, it gives CASSYSKGGIQYF.

Concerning this clonotype: A read error may account for a junction end that differs from germline. The chain carries TRBV5-1 and TRBJ1-2; D gene unclear. CDR1 SGHRS and CDR2 YFSETQ come from the germline V gene. CDR3 length: 12 residues. CDR3 sequence (DNA): TGTGCCAGCAGCTTAGGCGGCGGGGGCTACACCTTC. Protein: CASSLGGGGYTF.

About this clonotype itself: At one end, the junction sequence differs from germline, possibly due to a read error. The chain combines TRBV2 with TRBJ2-7; perhaps TRBD1 as D (5 bases). Germline CDR1 and CDR2: SNHLY and FYNNEI. CDR3 length: 14 residues. This CDR3 reads CAGRTRDLSYEQYF. The CDR3 coding sequence is TGTGCCGGCAGGACAAGGGATCTCTCCTACGAGCAGTACTTC.

V usage is TRBV6-6 and J usage is TRBJ2-4; possibly TRBD2 for D (6 bases). TRBJ2-7 matches the DNA end more closely, so the J call is doubtful. Germline V gene lookup returns CDR1 MNHNY and CDR2 SVGAGI (reference sequence). This CDR3 comprises 15 residues. The CDR3, as DNA: TGTGCCAGCAGTCCCGAAGCAGCACGCGGGGTCGAGCAGTACTTC. It specifies CASSPEAARGVEQYF.

The rearrangement uses TRBV29-1 and TRBJ1-2; 11 bases match TRBD1. Trimming cost V 6 bases and J 4 bases; bases outside gene matches: 7. The CDR3 has 14 amino acids. Germline CDR1 SQVTM, CDR2 ANQGSEA. Here the CDR3 DNA reads TGCAGCGTGGCCGGGACAGGGGGTTGCTATGGCTACACCTTC. This gives the protein CSVAGTGGCYGYTF.

The rearrangement uses TRBV12-3 or TRBV12-4 and TRBJ1-6; 9 bases are shared with TRBD1. The V and J ends lost 6 bases and 13 bases, in that order; junction bases with no gene match: 1. The length of the CDR3 is 11 residues. In nucleotides, the CDR3 is TGTGCCAGCAGGACAGGGGGTCCCCTCCACTTT. This sequence encodes CASRTGGPLHF.